What follows are 11 T cell receptor beta chains derived from one specimen sequenced in a study of T-cell reconstitution after alpha-beta-depleted transplantation in children. Unique molecular identifiers featured in how the TCRbeta library was prepared. Via MiXCR, TCRdb re-called the PCR reads, giving one row per CDR3 protein. The table has around 270,000 distinct CDR3 sequences, over 9.5% seen once. Sample: PBMCs, taken before TCRalphabeta/CD19-depleted stem cell transplant. The receptors were sampled from a boy younger than two with acute myeloid leukemia, due to receive a stem cell transplant.

CDR3 bases: TGCGCCAGCAGCCCGGGACACCGGATACCCTCCTACGAGCAGTACTTC. Its translation is CASSPGHRIPSYEQYF. This chain connects TRBV5-1 to TRBJ2-7; D may be TRBD1 (6 bases). This CDR3 has 16 residues. V was clipped by 4 bases and J by 0 bases, with 17 bases between them. Looked up from germline, CDR1 is SGHRS and CDR2 is YFSETQ.

This sequence joins TRBV12-5 and TRBJ2-2; D is possibly TRBD1 or TRBD2 (5 bases each). The germline V and J ends were trimmed by 2 bases and 5 bases, with 27 bases remaining between them. The CDR3 is 20 residues long. Germline V lookup: CDR1 LGHNT, CDR2 FRNRAP. Written as DNA, the CDR3 is TGTGCTAGTGGTTTGCCCCGGGGTGCTGGGGCAGGAGGTGTGACCGGGGAGCTGTTTTTT. This encodes CASGLPRGAGAGGVTGELFF.

This clonotype came up many times. The chain uses TRBV24-1 and TRBJ2-1; 12 bases agree with TRBD2. V lost 4 bases to trimming and J lost 2 bases; unmatched junction nucleotides: 5. Germline V gives CDR1 KGHDR, CDR2 SFDVKD. The CDR3 consists of 17 residues. The CDR3 protein is CATSDPTSGGTYNEQFF. In DNA, the CDR3 is TGTGCCACCAGTGACCCGACTAGCGGGGGAACCTACAATGAGCAGTTCTTC.

This clonotype was counted only a few times. This chain links TRBV6-5 with TRBJ2-7; D is perhaps TRBD1 (6 bases). The CDR3 covers 15 residues. Trimming cost V 0 bases and J 5 bases, with 14 bases left between them. The germline V gene encodes CDR1 MNHEY and CDR2 SVGAGI. CDR3 sequence reads: CASSYSGLRGDEQYF. The CDR3 region has the DNA TGTGCCAGCAGTTACTCTGGGCTCAGGGGCGACGAGCAGTACTTC.

The CDR3 DNA sequence: TGTGCCAGCAGCTCCCCAGCCACCTACGAGCAGTACTTC. Its translation: CASSSPATYEQYF. The V call is TRBV7-2, the J call TRBJ2-7; D not resolved. The CDR3 spans 13 residues. Germline V gives CDR1 SGHTA, CDR2 FQGNSA. V shed 4 bases and J shed 2 bases, with 9 bases lying between them. The full variable domain, with the rest looked up from reference TRBV7-2 and TRBJ2-7, is GAGVSQSPSNKVTEKGKDVELRCDPISGHTALYWYRQSLGQGLEFLIYFQGNSAPDKSGLPSDRFSAERTGGSVSTLTIQRTQQEDSAVYLCASSSPATYEQYFGPGTRLTVT.

This clonotype was found a few times. This chain connects TRBV5-1 to TRBJ2-5; TRBD2 matches at 9 bases. V was clipped by 1 base and J by 1 base; unmatched bases: 8. The CDR3 consists of 17 residues. Germline-derived CDR1 and CDR2 are SGHRS and YFSETQ. Written as DNA, the CDR3 is TGCGCCAGCAGCTTGTGCTCCGGGACTAGCTTCCAAGAGACCCAGTACTTC. Amino acids: CASSLCSGTSFQETQYF.

As to this clonotype: A read error may account for a junction end that differs from germline. The chain combines TRBV7-2 with TRBJ2-2, with D perhaps TRBD2 (6 bases). CDR1 SGHTA and CDR2 FQGNSA come from the germline V gene. The CDR3 has 12 amino acids. For the CDR3, the DNA is TGTGCCAGCAGCTTAGTAGGCGGGGCGCTGTTTTTT. Its translation: CASSLVGGALFF.

This clonotype has at least ten counts. V gene TRBV20-1 combines with J gene TRBJ1-1; 11 nucleotides align to TRBD1. The germline V gene has CDR1 DFQATT and CDR2 SNEGSKA (reference sequence). The CDR3 extends over 16 amino acids. J gave up 0 bases and V 5 bases, and 8 bases lay outside the gene matches. The CDR3 nucleotides read TGCAGTGCTTCTTTGGACAGGGGGCCTATGAACACTGAAGCTTTCTTT. Its protein product is CSASLDRGPMNTEAFF.

Many counts were recorded for this clonotype. V usage is TRBV29-1 and J usage is TRBJ2-1, with 8 bases aligning to TRBD1. Per the germline V gene, CDR1 is SQVTM and CDR2 is ANQGSEA. Unmatched junction bases numbered 4, after V lost 5 bases and J lost 4 bases. The CDR3 length is 13 residues. CDR3 amino acids: CSVSRDRYNEQFF. The DNA for the CDR3 is TGCAGCGTTTCACGGGACAGGTACAATGAGCAGTTCTTC.

This clonotype appeared many times. The V gene is TRBV4-3, the J gene TRBJ2-4; D is perhaps TRBD2 (6 bases). V was pared by 1 base and J by 5 bases, with 12 bases between. The CDR3 contains 15 residues. In germline, CDR1 is LGHNA, CDR2 YSLEER. The CDR3 sequence: CASSQAGGSQNIQYF. CDR3 coding DNA: TGCGCCAGCAGCCAAGCTGGGGGGAGCCAAAACATTCAGTACTTC.

This clonotype was counted ten times or more. The chain recombines TRBV28 with TRBJ1-4; a possible D gene is TRBD1 (6 bases). Germline V gives CDR1 MDHEN, CDR2 SYDVKM. The germline V and J ends were trimmed by 0 bases and 8 bases, with 10 bases remaining between them. The CDR3 contains 14 residues. The DNA for the CDR3 is TGTGCCAGCAGTTTATGGGGGGGCCGAGAAAAACTGTTTTTT. It specifies CASSLWGGREKLFF.